This T cell receptor (beta chain) was documented in a study of blood T cell repertoires in COVID-19. Study context: PBMCs, B-cell-depleted T cells, or T cells provided the cDNA or gDNA that made up the material.

Followed over time, Seattle patients had been enrolled while infection was active. This clone was detected once. The CDR3 covers 15 residues. V dropped 2 bases and J dropped 4 bases, with 14 bases sitting between them. The germline V gene has CDR1 MNHEY and CDR2 SVGAGI. Produced via immunoSEQ multiplex PCR; TCRdb's table is partial and in-frame only. This table holds approximately 300,000 clones, around nine tenths found once. Sequencing used peripheral blood. V usage is TRBV6-5 and J usage is TRBJ1-1; possibly TRBD1 for D (6 bases). The sequence came from a woman in her 30s with COVID-19, enrolled during active disease. The CDR3 loop reads CASSYARGASTEAFF. The CDR3 bases are TGTGCCAGCAGTTACGCTCGGGGGGCTAGCACTGAAGCTTTCTTT.